One sample yielded the 20 T cell receptor beta chains listed below, sequenced in a study of spatial heterogeneity in lung cancer. Each CDR3 protein is one row after TCRdb ran MiXCR on the 5' RACE reads. The data hold roughly 80,000 distinct CDR3 sequences, with around 7.3% observed a single time. Time point: sample taken at primary tumor resection. The specimen comprised PBMCs, sampled at surgery. The receptor source for this set is a male donor with early-stage non-small cell lung cancer.

To note about this clonotype: Germline and junction disagree at one end, which may indicate a read error. CDR3 sequence reads: CSARDPWTSASGEQSF. CDR3 nucleotide sequence: TGCAGTGCTAGAGATCCCTGGACTAGCGCCTCAGGTGAGCAGTCCTTC. This rearrangement joins TRBV20-1 to TRBJ2-1, with 9 bases fitting TRBD2. The CDR3 has 16 residues. The germline CDR1 and CDR2 sequences are DFQATT and SNEGSKA (reference sequence).

This clonotype has at least ten counts. The rearrangement links TRBV7-9 to TRBJ2-5, with D perhaps given as TRBD1 or TRBD2 (6 bases each). V was cut by 3 bases and J by 4 bases, with 9 bases left in between. Germline CDR1 and CDR2: SEHNR and FQNEAQ (reference sequence). This CDR3 has 13 amino acids. Here the CDR3 reads CASSFGGSETQYF. Written as DNA, the CDR3 is TGTGCCAGCAGCTTCGGGGGCTCAGAGACCCAGTACTTC.

The V gene is TRBV9, the J gene TRBJ2-3; perhaps TRBD2 as D (6 bases). Germline CDR1 is SGDLS and CDR2 is YYNGEE. The CDR3 is 14 amino acids. Trimming cost V 0 bases and J 3 bases, with 8 bases left between them. DNA of the CDR3: TGTGCCAGCAGCGTAGCGACTAGAACAGATACGCAGTATTTT. Protein product: CASSVATRTDTQYF.

The table lists this clonotype with many counts. The V and J genes are TRBV6-2 or TRBV6-3 and TRBJ1-6; the match to TRBD1 covers 8 bases. The germline V gene encodes CDR1 MNHEY and CDR2 SVGEGT. V dropped 5 bases and J dropped 7; count of bases not matched to a gene: 7. The length of the CDR3 is 15 residues. DNA for the CDR3: TGTGCCAGCAGTACGACAGGGGATTGGAATTCACCCCTCCACTTT. It codes for CASSTTGDWNSPLHF.

This clonotype was detected ten times or more. The chain links TRBV12-3 or TRBV12-4 to TRBJ2-6; 10 bases agree with TRBD1. The CDR3 runs 21 residues. The ends lost 7 bases at V and 0 bases at J; junction bases unmatched: 18. The CDR3 sequence is CASKNSGDRGLHSSGANVLTF. CDR3 bases: TGTGCCAGCAAAAATTCAGGGGACAGGGGTCTCCATAGCTCTGGGGCCAACGTCCTGACTTTC.

V gene TRBV20-1 combines with J gene TRBJ1-3; 12 nucleotides match TRBD1. V shed 6 bases and J 0 bases; nucleotides not matched to a gene: 9. Germline V lookup: CDR1 DFQATT, CDR2 SNEGSKA (reference sequence). The length of the CDR3 is 17 residues. DNA of the CDR3: TGCAGTGCCGCCCGGGACAGGGGGCCAAGCTCTGGAAACACCATATATTTT. It specifies CSAARDRGPSSGNTIYF.

This clonotype was recorded many times. The V call is TRBV6-5, the J call TRBJ1-2; D is uncertain. V was trimmed by 0 bases and J by 5 bases, leaving 7 bases between them. The length of the CDR3 is 13 residues. Germline assignment: CDR1 MNHEY and CDR2 SVGAGI. CDR3 in DNA: TGTGCCAGCAGTTACTCTGGCTTTTATGGCTACACCTTC. It codes for CASSYSGFYGYTF.

The sample holds many counts of this clonotype. The CDR3 nucleotides read TGTGCCTGGAGTCTGAGGGAGCGGAGCTCCTACGAGCAGTACTTC. This gives the protein CAWSLRERSSYEQYF. The V call is TRBV30, the J call TRBJ2-7, with D possibly matching TRBD2 (5 bases). Trimming cost V 2 bases and J 0 bases, with 14 bases left between them. This CDR3 is built from 15 residues. Looked up from germline, CDR1 is GTSNPN and CDR2 is SVGIG (reference sequence).

The J gene is TRBJ2-7, the V gene TRBV20-1; 12 bases fit TRBD1. The V and J ends lost 2 bases and 5 bases, in that order; junction bases with no gene match: 7. Germline lookup yields CDR1 DFQATT and CDR2 SNEGSKA (reference sequence). CDR3 length equals 15 residues. The CDR3 nucleotides read TGCAGTGCTAGAAAAAGTGGGACAGGGGGCAACGAGCAGTACTTC. It codes for CSARKSGTGGNEQYF.

The table lists this clonotype with many counts. The chain employs TRBV10-3 and TRBJ2-5, with D perhaps matching TRBD2 (6 bases). CDR1 ENHRY and CDR2 SYGVKD come from the germline V gene. Between the trimmed V and J ends, which lost 10 bases and 0 bases, there was a span of 9 bases. The CDR3 runs to 12 residues. CDR3 residues: CASSGNQETQYF. CDR3 coding DNA: TGTGCCAGTAGCGGAAACCAAGAGACCCAGTACTTC.

The J gene is TRBJ2-2, the V gene TRBV29-1; D might be TRBD1 (6 bases). Germline-derived CDR1 and CDR2 are SQVTM and ANQGSEA. V lost 7 bases to trimming and J lost 2 bases, with 17 bases between them. This CDR3 has 15 amino acids. CDR3 protein: CSATQTGKNTGELFF. The CDR3 DNA sequence: TGCAGCGCCACTCAAACAGGGAAAAACACCGGGGAGCTGTTTTTT.

This clonotype was recorded a few times. This chain connects TRBV7-2 to TRBJ1-5, with D perhaps matching TRBD1 (5 bases). The CDR3 covers 14 residues. CDR1 and CDR2 from the germline V gene are SGHTA and FQGNSA. Trimming pared 5 bases from V and 3 bases from J, leaving 11 bases between. The DNA for the CDR3 is TGTGCCAGCAGCCGCGAGGGGCACAATCAGCCCCAGCATTTT. Protein: CASSREGHNQPQHF. The whole variable domain, filled in from reference TRBV7-2 and TRBJ1-5, reads GAGVSQSPSNKVTEKGKDVELRCDPISGHTALYWYRQSLGQGLEFLIYFQGNSAPDKSGLPSDRFSAERTGGSVSTLTIQRTQQEDSAVYLCASSREGHNQPQHFGDGTRLSIL.

This clonotype was seen at least ten times. J is TRBJ2-3 and V is TRBV29-1; D not certain. Trimming removed 3 bases at V and 7 bases at J, with 8 bases between. The CDR3 runs 11 residues. Germline V CDR1 and CDR2: SQVTM, ANQGSEA. CDR3 sequence reads: CSVEGRNTQYF. The CDR3 DNA sequence: TGCAGCGTTGAGGGTCGAAATACGCAGTATTTT.

Notes on this clonotype: A much larger clone lies one base from this, so it may be a read error. This chain links TRBV20-1 with TRBJ1-1; 7 bases line up with TRBD1. CDR1 is DFQATT, CDR2 SNEGSKA, per germline (reference sequence). CDR3 size: 14 residues. DNA of the CDR3: TGCAGTGCTAGAGACAGAAGGGGGCAAACTGAAGCTTTGTTT. This sequence encodes CSARDRRGQTEALF.

This clonotype was seen ten or more times. The CDR3 loop is CASSQVGLSGQSFTGNTIYF. The CDR3 DNA sequence: TGCGCCAGCAGCCAAGTGGGTCTTTCGGGACAGAGCTTCACTGGAAACACCATATATTTT. J is TRBJ1-3 and V is TRBV4-1, with 7 bases fitting TRBD1. J was trimmed by 2 bases and V by 1 base; bases with no gene match: 17. Germline-derived CDR1 and CDR2 are MGHRA and YSYEKL. The CDR3 is made up of 20 amino acids.

This clonotype was seen only a few times. V gene TRBV20-1 combines with J gene TRBJ2-1; D is unresolved. Trimming removed 5 bases from V and 1 base from J, with 6 bases in between. This CDR3 spans 12 amino acids. CDR1 is DFQATT, CDR2 SNEGSKA, per germline (reference sequence). The CDR3 here is CSAPSSYNEQFF. CDR3 bases: TGCAGTGCTCCTAGTTCCTACAATGAGCAGTTCTTC.

This clonotype turned up a few times. This chain joins TRBV19 and TRBJ1-5; 7 nucleotides match TRBD1. CDR3 length equals 18 residues. Germline lookup yields CDR1 LNHDA and CDR2 SQIVND (reference sequence). V trimming: 4 bases; J trimming: 2 bases; junction bases outside the gene matches: 14. The DNA of the CDR3 is TGTGCCAGTAGTAGGAGAATGGGGACAGAATACGGCAATCAGCCCCAGCATTTT. This gives the protein CASSRRMGTEYGNQPQHF.

As for this clonotype: The junction and the germline gene differ at one end; a read error may be behind it. The rearrangement uses TRBV5-1 and TRBJ2-7; TRBD1 agrees at 9 bases. Germline values: CDR1 SGHRS, CDR2 YFSETQ. This CDR3 is built from 16 residues. The chain's CDR3 is CTSSYERQGQGYEQYF. The CDR3 DNA reads TGCACCAGCAGCTACGAAAGACAGGGACAGGGATACGAGCAGTACTTC.

This sequence joins TRBV9 and TRBJ1-2; no reliable D call. Germline V gene data show CDR1 as SGDLS and CDR2 as YYNGEE. The CDR3 totals 15 residues. V lost 4 bases and J 6 bases, leaving 19 bases between the germline ends. The CDR3 sequence: CASSLRGISSDGYTF. CDR3 nucleotides: TGTGCCAGCAGCTTAAGAGGAATTTCATCGGATGGCTACACCTTC.

This clonotype was observed at least ten times. V and J are TRBV3-1 and TRBJ1-1, with D possibly matching TRBD1 (5 bases). There are 12 residues in the CDR3. V lost 1 base, J lost 12 bases, and 12 bases lay in between. Germline assignment: CDR1 LGHDT and CDR2 YNNKEL (reference sequence). The CDR3 loop reads CASSQGGWDSFF. As DNA, the CDR3 is TGTGCCAGCAGCCAAGGGGGCTGGGATTCTTTCTTT.